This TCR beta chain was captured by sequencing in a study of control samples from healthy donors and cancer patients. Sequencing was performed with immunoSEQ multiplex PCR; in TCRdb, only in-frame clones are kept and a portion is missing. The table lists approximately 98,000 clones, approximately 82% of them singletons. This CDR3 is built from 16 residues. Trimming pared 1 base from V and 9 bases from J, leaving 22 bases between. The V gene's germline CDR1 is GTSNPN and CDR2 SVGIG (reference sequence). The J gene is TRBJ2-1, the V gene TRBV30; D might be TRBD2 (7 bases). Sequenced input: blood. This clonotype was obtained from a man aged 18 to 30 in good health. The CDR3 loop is CAWSAVGGGGRTEQFF. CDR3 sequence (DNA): TGTGCCTGGAGTGCCGTGGGGGGGGGCGGTCGGACTGAGCAGTTCTTC.